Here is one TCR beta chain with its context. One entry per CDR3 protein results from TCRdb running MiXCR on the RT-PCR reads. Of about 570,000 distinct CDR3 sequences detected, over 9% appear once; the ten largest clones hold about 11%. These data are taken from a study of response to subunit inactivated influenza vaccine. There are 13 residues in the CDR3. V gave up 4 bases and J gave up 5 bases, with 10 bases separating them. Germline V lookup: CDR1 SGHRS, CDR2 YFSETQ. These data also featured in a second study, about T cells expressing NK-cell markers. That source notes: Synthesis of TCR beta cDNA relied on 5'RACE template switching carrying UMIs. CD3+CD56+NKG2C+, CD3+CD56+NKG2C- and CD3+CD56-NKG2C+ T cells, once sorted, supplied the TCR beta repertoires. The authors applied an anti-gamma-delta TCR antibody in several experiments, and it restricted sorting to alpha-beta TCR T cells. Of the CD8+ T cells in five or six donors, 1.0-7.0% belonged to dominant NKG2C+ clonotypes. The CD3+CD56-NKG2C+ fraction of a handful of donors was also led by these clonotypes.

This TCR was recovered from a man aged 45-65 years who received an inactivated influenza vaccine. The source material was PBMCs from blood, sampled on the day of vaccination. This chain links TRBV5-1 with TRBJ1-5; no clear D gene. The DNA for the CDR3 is TGCGCCAGCAGCCCAGAGGCAGATCAGCCCCAGCATTTT. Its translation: CASSPEADQPQHF. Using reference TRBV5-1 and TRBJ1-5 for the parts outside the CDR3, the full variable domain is KAGVTQTPRYLIKTRGQQVTLSCSPISGHRSVSWYQQTPGQGLQFLFEYFSETQRNKGNFPGRFSGRQFSNSRSEMNVSTLELGDSALYLCASSPEADQPQHFGDGTRLSIL.